The 15 T cell receptor beta chains listed next were all sequenced from one sample in a study of blood T cell repertoires in COVID-19 (TCRdb year 2020). The library was built by means of the immunoSEQ multiplex PCR assay. Entries here come from immuneACCESS through TCRdb and include only in-frame sequences with V and J called. Some clones fail to appear in such tables; in the studies checked, an unresolved V gene covers under half of the shortfall, and the cause of the remainder is unknown. This sample lists about 200,000 clones; around four fifths were detected once. The ten top clones hold 0.8% to 0.95% of the sample. The sequenced material came from peripheral blood. The receptors stem from a man aged 55 to 70 with COVID-19, enrolled during active disease.

This clone was detected only a few times. The chain has TRBV28 and TRBJ1-5, with D perhaps matching TRBD1 (6 bases). The CDR3 has 14 residues. V was pared by 11 bases and J by 2 bases, with 16 bases between. Looked up from germline, CDR1 is MDHEN and CDR2 is SYDVKM. This CDR3 is CASRGGGGNQPQHF. The CDR3 DNA sequence: TGTGCCTCCAGAGGGGGGGGCGGCAATCAGCCCCAGCATTTT.

This sequence joins TRBV24-1 and TRBJ2-3; 8 bases match TRBD2. With V trimmed by 7 bases and J by 3 bases, 8 bases remained unmatched. The CDR3 is 15 amino acids. The germline V gene encodes CDR1 KGHDR and CDR2 SFDVKD. The DNA for the CDR3 is TGTGCCACCAGCACTAGCGGAGGGCCAACAGATACGCAGTATTTT. Translation gives CATSTSGGPTDTQYF.

V and J are TRBV7-9 and TRBJ2-5; unclear D gene. Trimming removed 3 bases from V and 5 bases from J, with 4 bases in between. Germline CDR1 reads SEHNR; CDR2 reads FQNEAQ (reference sequence). The CDR3 runs to 11 residues. CDR3 amino acids: CASSFRETQYF. The CDR3 coding sequence is TGTGCCAGCAGCTTCCGGGAGACCCAGTACTTC.

V gene TRBV30 combines with J gene TRBJ1-1; 10 bases match TRBD1. J was trimmed by 3 bases and V by 2 bases; bases with no gene match: 3. Germline assignment: CDR1 GTSNPN and CDR2 SVGIG (reference sequence). This CDR3 has 14 residues. CDR3 sequence (DNA): TGTGCCTGGAGTCGGGACAGGGGATACACTGAAGCTTTCTTT. Its translation: CAWSRDRGYTEAFF.

V usage is TRBV19 and J usage is TRBJ1-5; the D gene is possibly TRBD1 (6 bases). Germline CDR1 reads LNHDA; CDR2 reads SQIVND (reference sequence). V shed 0 bases and J shed 4 bases, with 13 bases lying between them. The CDR3 length is 16 residues. CDR3 nucleotides: TGTGCCAGTAGTATAGATCTCGGACAGCGGAATCAGCCCCAGCATTTT. This codes for CASSIDLGQRNQPQHF.

J is TRBJ2-2 and V is TRBV3-1 (or the pseudogene TRBV3-2), with unresolved D. Trimming took off 2 bases at V and 0 bases at J, with 10 bases between the two ends. The CDR3 has 16 residues. CDR1 LGHDT and CDR2 YNNKEL come from the germline V gene (reference sequence). The CDR3 sequence: CASSQSYSSNTGELFF. CDR3 DNA: TGTGCCAGCAGCCAAAGTTACAGTTCGAACACCGGGGAGCTGTTTTTT.

The V gene is TRBV19, the J gene TRBJ1-5; D unresolved. V was cut by 6 bases and J by 9 bases, with 12 bases left in between. This CDR3 region has 12 residues. Germline lookup yields CDR1 LNHDA and CDR2 SQIVND (reference sequence). CDR3 amino acids: CASRSGGRPQHF. DNA of the CDR3: TGTGCCAGTAGGTCGGGTGGTAGGCCCCAGCATTTT.

The V and J genes are TRBV27 and TRBJ1-1; D call uncertain. This CDR3 contains 14 residues. Germline assignment: CDR1 MNHEY and CDR2 SMNVEV (reference sequence). V was trimmed by 7 bases and J by 1 base, leaving 13 bases between them. Written as DNA, the CDR3 is TGTGCCAGCAAGGTTAGTACAGCGAACACTGAAGCTTTCTTT. This gives the protein CASKVSTANTEAFF.

This chain uses TRBV6-2 or TRBV6-3 with TRBJ2-2; a possible D gene is TRBD1 (6 bases). V was cut by 2 bases and J by 3 bases, with 10 bases left in between. Germline V gene data show CDR1 as MNHEY and CDR2 as SVGEGT. The CDR3 is made up of 15 amino acids. CDR3 in DNA: TGTGCCAGCAGTTACGGCAGGGGATACACCGGGGAGCTGTTTTTT. Residues: CASSYGRGYTGELFF.

The chain is built from TRBV18 and TRBJ1-6; D ambiguous. The CDR3 consists of 11 residues. The V end was cut by 6 bases, the J end by 14 bases, with 11 bases between. Germline V gene data show CDR1 as KGHSH and CDR2 as LQKENI. The CDR3 spells CASSAGESLHF. Here the CDR3 DNA reads TGTGCCAGCTCGGCCGGAGAATCCCTCCACTTT.

This sequence joins TRBV4-3 and TRBJ1-5, with D tentatively TRBD1 (5 bases). V lost 4 bases and J 6 bases, leaving 13 bases between the germline ends. This CDR3 is 14 amino acids long. CDR1 LGHNA and CDR2 YSLEER come from the germline V gene. The chain's CDR3 is CASSLGGGSQPQHF. DNA for the CDR3: TGCGCCAGCAGCCTCGGGGGAGGGAGTCAGCCCCAGCATTTT.

J is TRBJ2-7 and V is TRBV5-4; 9 bases match TRBD1. V shed 0 bases and J 5 bases; nucleotides not matched to a gene: 6. The CDR3 contains 15 residues. Germline CDR1 and CDR2: SGHNT and YYREEE (reference sequence). The DNA for the CDR3 is TGTGCCAGCAGCTTGGTCGGGACAGGGTACCACGAGCAGTACTTC. Protein: CASSLVGTGYHEQYF.

J is TRBJ1-4 and V is TRBV28, with TRBD1 identical over 8 bases. Germline V lookup: CDR1 MDHEN, CDR2 SYDVKM. The CDR3 loop spans 13 amino acids. V was clipped by 4 bases and J by 10 bases; unmatched bases: 5. CDR3 in amino acids: CASSWTGIGKLFF. The CDR3 DNA reads as TGTGCCAGCAGTTGGACAGGGATCGGAAAACTGTTTTTT. The variable domain in full, completed from reference TRBV28 and TRBJ1-4, reads DVKVTQSSRYLVKRTGEKVFLECVQDMDHENMFWYRQDPGLGLRLIYFSYDVKMKEKGDIPEGYSVSREKKERFSLILESASTNQTSMYLCASSWTGIGKLFFGSGTQLSVL.

The chain carries TRBV6-6 and TRBJ1-1, with D maybe TRBD1 (6 bases). Trimming left V 6 bases short and J 0 bases short, with 11 bases between. The CDR3 runs 14 residues. The germline gives CDR1 MNHNY, CDR2 SVGAGI (reference sequence). CDR3 loop: CASSLDRLNTEAFF. The CDR3 region has the DNA TGTGCCAGCAGCCTAGACAGGCTGAACACTGAAGCTTTCTTT.

V usage is TRBV5-4 and J usage is TRBJ2-6; D call uncertain. CDR3 length: 16 residues. V was shortened by 0 bases and J by 4 bases, with 11 bases between the two germline ends. Germline-derived CDR1 and CDR2 are SGHNT and YYREEE (reference sequence). CDR3 nucleotide sequence: TGTGCCAGCAGCTTGGCAGGTACCCTCGGGGCCAACGTCCTGACTTTC. Translation gives CASSLAGTLGANVLTF.